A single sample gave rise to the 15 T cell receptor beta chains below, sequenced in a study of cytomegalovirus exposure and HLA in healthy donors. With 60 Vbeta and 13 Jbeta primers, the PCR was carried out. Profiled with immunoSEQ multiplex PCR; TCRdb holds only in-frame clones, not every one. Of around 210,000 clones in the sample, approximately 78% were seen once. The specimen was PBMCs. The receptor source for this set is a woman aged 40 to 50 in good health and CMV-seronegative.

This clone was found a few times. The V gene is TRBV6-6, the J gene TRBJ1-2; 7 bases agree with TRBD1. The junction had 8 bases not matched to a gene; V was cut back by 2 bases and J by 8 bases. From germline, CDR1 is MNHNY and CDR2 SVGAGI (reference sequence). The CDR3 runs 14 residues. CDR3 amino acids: CASSYGDRAEGYTF. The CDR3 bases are TGTGCCAGCAGTTACGGTGACAGGGCGGAGGGCTACACCTTC.

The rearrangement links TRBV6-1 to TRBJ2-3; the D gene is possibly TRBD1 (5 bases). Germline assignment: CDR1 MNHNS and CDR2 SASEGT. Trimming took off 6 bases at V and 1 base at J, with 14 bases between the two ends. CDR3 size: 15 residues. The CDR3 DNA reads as TGTGCCAGCAGCCCAAACTGGGGCCGCACAGATACGCAGTATTTT. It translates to CASSPNWGRTDTQYF.

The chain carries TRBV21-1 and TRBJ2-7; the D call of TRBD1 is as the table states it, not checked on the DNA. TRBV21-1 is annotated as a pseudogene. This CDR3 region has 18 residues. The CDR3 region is CASSVRAGTQGKCDEQYF. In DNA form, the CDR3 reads TGTGCCAGCAGTGTTCGGGCGGGAACACAGGGGAAATGTGACGAGCAGTACTTC.

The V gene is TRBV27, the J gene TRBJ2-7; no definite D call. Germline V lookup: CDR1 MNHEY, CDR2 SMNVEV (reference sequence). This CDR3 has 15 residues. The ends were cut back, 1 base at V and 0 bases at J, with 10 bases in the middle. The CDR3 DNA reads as TGTGCCAGCAGTTTATTGGGCACCAGCTCCTACGAGCAGTACTTC. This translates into CASSLLGTSSYEQYF.

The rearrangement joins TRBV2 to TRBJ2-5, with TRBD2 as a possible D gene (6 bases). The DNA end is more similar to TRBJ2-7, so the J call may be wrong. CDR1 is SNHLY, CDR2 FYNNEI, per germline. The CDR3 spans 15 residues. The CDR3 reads CASSEEEGPTYEQYF. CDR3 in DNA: TGTGCCAGCAGTGAAGAGGAGGGACCAACCTACGAGCAGTACTTC.

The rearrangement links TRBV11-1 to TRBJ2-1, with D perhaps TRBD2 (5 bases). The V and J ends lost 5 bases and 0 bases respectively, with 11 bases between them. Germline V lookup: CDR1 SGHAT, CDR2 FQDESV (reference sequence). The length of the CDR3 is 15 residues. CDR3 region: CASSLGMSSYNEQFF. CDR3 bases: TGTGCCAGCAGCCTCGGGATGAGCTCCTACAATGAGCAGTTCTTC. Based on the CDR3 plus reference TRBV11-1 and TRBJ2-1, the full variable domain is EAEVAQSPRYKITEKSQAVAFWCDPISGHATLYWYRQILGQGPELLVQFQDESVVDDSQLPKDRFSAERLKGVDSTLKIQPAELGDSAMYLCASSLGMSSYNEQFFGPGTRLTVL.

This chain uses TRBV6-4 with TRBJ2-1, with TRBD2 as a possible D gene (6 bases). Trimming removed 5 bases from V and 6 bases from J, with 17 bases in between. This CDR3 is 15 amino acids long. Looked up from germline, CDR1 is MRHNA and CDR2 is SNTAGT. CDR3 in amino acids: CASSPGRVGGNEQFF. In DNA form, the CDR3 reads TGTGCCAGCAGTCCCGGCAGGGTGGGGGGCAATGAGCAGTTCTTC.

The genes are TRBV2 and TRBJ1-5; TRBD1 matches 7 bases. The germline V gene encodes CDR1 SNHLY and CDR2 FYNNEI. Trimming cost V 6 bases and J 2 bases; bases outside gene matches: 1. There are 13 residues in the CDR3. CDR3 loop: CASSGQGNQPQHF. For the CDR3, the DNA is TGTGCCAGCAGCGGACAGGGCAATCAGCCCCAGCATTTT. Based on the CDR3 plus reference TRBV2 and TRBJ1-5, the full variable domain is EPEVTQTPSHQVTQMGQEVILRCVPISNHLYFYWYRQILGQKVEFLVSFYNNEISEKSEIFDDQFSVERPDGSNFTLKIRSTKLEDSAMYFCASSGQGNQPQHFGDGTRLSIL.

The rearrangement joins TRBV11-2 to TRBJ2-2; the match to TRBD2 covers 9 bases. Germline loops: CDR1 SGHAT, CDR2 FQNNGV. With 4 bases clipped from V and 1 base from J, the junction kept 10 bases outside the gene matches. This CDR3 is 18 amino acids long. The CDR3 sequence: CASSSPTIAGVNTGELFF. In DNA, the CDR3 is TGTGCCAGCAGCTCCCCCACAATAGCGGGGGTGAACACCGGGGAGCTGTTTTTT.

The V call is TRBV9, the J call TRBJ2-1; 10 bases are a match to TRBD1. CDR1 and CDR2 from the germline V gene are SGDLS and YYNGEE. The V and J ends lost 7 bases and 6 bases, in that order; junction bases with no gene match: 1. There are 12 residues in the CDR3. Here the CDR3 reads CASGTGANEQFF. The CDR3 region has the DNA TGTGCCAGCGGGACAGGGGCCAATGAGCAGTTCTTC.

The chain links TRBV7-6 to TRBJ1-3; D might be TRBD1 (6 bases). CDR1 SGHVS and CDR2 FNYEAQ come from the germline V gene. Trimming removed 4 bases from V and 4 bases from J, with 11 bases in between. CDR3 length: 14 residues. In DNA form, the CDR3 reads TGTGCCAGCAGCTCTCAGGGGCCCGGAAACACCATATATTTT. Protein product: CASSSQGPGNTIYF.

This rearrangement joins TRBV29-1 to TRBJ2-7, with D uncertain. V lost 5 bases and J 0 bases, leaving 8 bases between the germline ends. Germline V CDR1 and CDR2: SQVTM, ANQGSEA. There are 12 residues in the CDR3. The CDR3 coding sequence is TGCAGCGTTTTGTCGAGCTCCTACGAGCAGTACTTC. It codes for CSVLSSSYEQYF.

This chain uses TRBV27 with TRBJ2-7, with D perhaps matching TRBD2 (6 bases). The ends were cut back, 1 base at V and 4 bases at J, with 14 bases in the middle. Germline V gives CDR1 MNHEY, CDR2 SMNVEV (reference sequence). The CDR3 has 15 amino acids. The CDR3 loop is CASSLYTGAVYEQYF. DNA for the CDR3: TGTGCCAGCAGTTTATATACGGGAGCCGTTTACGAGCAGTACTTC.

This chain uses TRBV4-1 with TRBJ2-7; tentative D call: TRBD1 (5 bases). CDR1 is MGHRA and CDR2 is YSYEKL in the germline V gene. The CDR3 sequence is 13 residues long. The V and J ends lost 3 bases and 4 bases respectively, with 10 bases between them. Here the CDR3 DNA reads TGCGCCAGCAGCCAGGGGCAGCTATACGAGCAGTACTTC. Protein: CASSQGQLYEQYF.

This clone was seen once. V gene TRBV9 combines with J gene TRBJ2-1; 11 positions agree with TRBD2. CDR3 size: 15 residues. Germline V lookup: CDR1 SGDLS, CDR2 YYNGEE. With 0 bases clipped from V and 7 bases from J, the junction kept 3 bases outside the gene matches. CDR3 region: CASSVVSSGGNEQFF. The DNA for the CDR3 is TGTGCCAGCAGCGTAGTCTCTAGCGGGGGGAATGAGCAGTTCTTC. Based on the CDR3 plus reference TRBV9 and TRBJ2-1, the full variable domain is DSGVTQTPKHLITATGQRVTLRCSPRSGDLSVYWYQQSLDQGLQFLIQYYNGEERAKGNILERFSAQQFPDLHSELNLSSLELGDSALYFCASSVVSSGGNEQFFGPGTRLTVL.